Below are 13 T cell receptor beta chains sequenced from a single sample in a study of T cell responses to AZD1222 COVID-19 vaccine. Produced via immunoSEQ multiplex PCR; TCRdb's table is partial and in-frame only. The sample gives about 94,000 clones, 85% of which show up once; roughly 4.7% is in the top ten. Sequenced material: peripheral blood, taken 28 days after the second AZD1222 dose. These receptors were obtained from an adult who received the AZD1222 COVID-19 vaccine.

The gene calls are TRBV24-1 and TRBJ2-3; D is uncertain. Trimming took 1 base from V and 2 from J, leaving 12 bases between them. This CDR3 is built from 16 residues. Germline loops: CDR1 KGHDR, CDR2 SFDVKD. CDR3 residues: CATSDFGHSPTDTQYF. CDR3 in DNA: TGTGCCACCAGTGATTTCGGGCACTCCCCCACAGATACGCAGTATTTT.

The V gene is TRBV5-4, the J gene TRBJ2-7, with 10 bases aligning to TRBD2. This CDR3 is built from 14 residues. Germline lookup yields CDR1 SGHNT and CDR2 YYREEE (reference sequence). Trimming at V came to 0 bases and at J to 5 bases, leaving 2 bases not matched to a gene. The CDR3 loop reads CASSLGTSGNEQYF. Written as DNA, the CDR3 is TGTGCCAGCAGCTTGGGGACTAGCGGTAACGAGCAGTACTTC.

The sample holds one count of this clone. CDR3 coding DNA: TGTGCCAGCAGCCAAGGCGGGTTCAATGAAAAACTGTTTTTT. Protein: CASSQGGFNEKLFF. The rearrangement uses TRBV14 and TRBJ1-4; D not certain. The ends were cut back, 1 base at V and 5 bases at J, with 8 bases in the middle. This CDR3 has 14 amino acids. CDR1 SGHDN and CDR2 FVKESK come from the germline V gene.

The chain uses TRBV4-3 and TRBJ2-7; maybe TRBD2 (6 bases). The CDR3 is made up of 15 amino acids. V lost 0 bases, J lost 7 bases, and 16 bases lay in between. Germline-derived CDR1 and CDR2 are LGHNA and YSLEER. Here the CDR3 DNA reads TGCGCCAGCAGCCAAGATCACGACGGGAGTGGTGAGCAGTACTTC. It specifies CASSQDHDGSGEQYF.

V and J are TRBV7-2 and TRBJ2-7, with 10 bases lining up with TRBD2. Germline CDR1 SGHTA, CDR2 FQGNSA. Unmatched junction bases numbered 12, after V lost 5 bases and J lost 8 bases. This CDR3 comprises 15 residues. CDR3 DNA: TGTGCCAGCAGCCCACGACTAGCGGGCCGTCTCCAGCAGTACTTC. Translated, it gives CASSPRLAGRLQQYF.

This sequence joins TRBV9 and TRBJ2-7, with 12 nucleotides matching TRBD1. The V gene's germline CDR1 is SGDLS and CDR2 YYNGEE. V shed 7 bases and J 6 bases; nucleotides not matched to a gene: 5. This CDR3 is built from 13 residues. The DNA of the CDR3 is TGTGCCAGCGGGGGACAGGGGGCTCGCGAGCAGTACTTC. Encoded protein: CASGGQGAREQYF. The full variable domain, with the rest looked up from reference TRBV9 and TRBJ2-7, is DSGVTQTPKHLITATGQRVTLRCSPRSGDLSVYWYQQSLDQGLQFLIQYYNGEERAKGNILERFSAQQFPDLHSELNLSSLELGDSALYFCASGGQGAREQYFGPGTRLTVT.

This chain uses TRBV5-1 with TRBJ2-5; TRBD2 matches 7 bases. Germline V lookup: CDR1 SGHRS, CDR2 YFSETQ. Germline trimming cut 4 bases from V and 3 bases from J; bases unmatched to any gene: 3. The CDR3 runs to 13 residues. The CDR3 DNA reads as TGCGCCAGCAGCCCCGGACTAGAAGAGACCCAGTACTTC. Amino acid sequence: CASSPGLEETQYF.

The chain combines TRBV18 with TRBJ2-1, with TRBD2 matching over 12 bases. The trim removed 2 bases at V and 0 bases at J, leaving 11 bases unmatched. CDR3 length: 20 residues. Germline values: CDR1 KGHSH, CDR2 LQKENI. CDR3 region: CASSPRRLAGGLSSYNEQFF. CDR3 DNA: TGTGCCAGCTCACCAAGACGGCTAGCGGGAGGGCTAAGCTCCTACAATGAGCAGTTCTTC.

This sequence joins TRBV6-2 or TRBV6-3 and TRBJ1-1; no clear D. Between the trimmed V and J ends, which lost 2 bases and 6 bases, there was a span of 7 bases. The CDR3 sequence is 12 residues long. The germline gives CDR1 MNHEY, CDR2 SVGEGT. The chain's CDR3 is CASSYARAEAFF. DNA of the CDR3: TGTGCCAGCAGTTACGCCCGGGCTGAAGCTTTCTTT.

This rearrangement joins TRBV9 to TRBJ2-1; the match to TRBD2 covers 8 bases. The length of the CDR3 is 15 residues. V shed 3 bases and J 3 bases; nucleotides not matched to a gene: 5. Germline V lookup: CDR1 SGDLS, CDR2 YYNGEE. Here the CDR3 DNA reads TGTGCCAGCAGCGCCGGGACTAGTGACTACAATGAGCAGTTCTTC. Its protein is CASSAGTSDYNEQFF.

The rearrangement links TRBV6-4 to TRBJ1-6, with TRBD1 matching 9 bases. V lost 3 bases and J lost 10; bases outside the gene matches: 7. The germline gives CDR1 MRHNA, CDR2 SNTAGT. CDR3 size: 15 residues. For the CDR3, the DNA is TGTGCCAGCAGTGAAGGGGACAGGGTGGGATCACCCCTCCACTTT. This translates into CASSEGDRVGSPLHF.

The rearrangement uses TRBV7-9 and TRBJ1-6; no definite D call. The CDR3 sequence is 14 residues long. CDR1 is SEHNR and CDR2 is FQNEAQ in the germline V gene (reference sequence). Trimming took off 3 bases at V and 10 bases at J, with 13 bases between the two ends. CDR3 sequence: CASSLEPPASPLHF. CDR3 coding DNA: TGTGCCAGCAGCTTGGAGCCCCCCGCCTCACCCCTCCACTTT.

This CDR3 reads CASSPRGGSGTDTQYF. The DNA of the CDR3 is TGTGCCAGCAGCCCGAGGGGAGGGAGTGGCACAGATACGCAGTATTTT. The chain has TRBV9 and TRBJ2-3, with 7 nucleotides matching TRBD2. Germline trimming cut 4 bases from V and 1 base from J; bases unmatched to any gene: 9. Germline CDR1 and CDR2: SGDLS and YYNGEE. The CDR3 loop spans 16 amino acids.